In this sample, the clone carrying this T cell receptor (beta chain) turned up a few times. It was RNA transcripts that yielded the amplified TCR beta CDR3 regions. Using the HTBI primer set, a first-round RT-PCR was run on the TCR CDR3. Each CDR3 protein gets one entry after TCRdb re-called the multiplex PCR reads with MiXCR. Among around 720,000 distinct CDR3 sequences listed, about a third were seen once. The data derive from a study of T cells in Graves' hyperthyroidism and ophthalmopathy. CDR1 and CDR2 (germline): MRHNA, SNTAGT. V dropped 6 bases and J dropped 0; count of bases not matched to a gene: 7. The CDR3 runs to 16 residues. Those with hyperthyroidism were 18 to 65 years old, newly diagnosed, and ill for under 2 months. Pregnant or lactating patients were excluded, as were those with uncontrolled infection or other autoimmune disease. From around 11 ml of fresh peripheral blood, PBMCs were isolated.

The receptor comes from a woman between 40 and 50 years old with Graves' hyperthyroidism. The specimen was blood. The J gene is TRBJ2-5, the V gene TRBV6-4; 10 positions match TRBD2. The CDR3, as DNA: TGTGCCAGCAGCTCGAGACTAGCGGGCTACCAAGAGACCCAGTACTTC. It translates to CASSSRLAGYQETQYF.